The T cell receptor (beta chain) under discussion was sequenced for a study of blood T cell repertoires in COVID-19. Using immunoSEQ multiplex PCR, the repertoire was profiled, and TCRdb retains in-frame clones only, with some absent. This repertoire shows 250,000 to 350,000 clones, around 87% found once; its top ten account for less than 9.5%. This clone was recorded a few times. Germline loops: CDR1 LGHDT, CDR2 YNNKEL (reference sequence). CDR3 length: 12 residues. V lost 1 base and J lost 9, with 7 bases in between. The sample taken for sequencing was peripheral blood. The chain combines TRBV3-1 (or the pseudogene TRBV3-2) with TRBJ2-1; D remains ambiguous. The TCR was taken from a woman aged 45-59 years who had recovered from COVID-19. This CDR3 is CASSQVTLEQFF. The DNA of the CDR3 is TGTGCCAGCAGCCAAGTGACTCTTGAGCAGTTCTTC.